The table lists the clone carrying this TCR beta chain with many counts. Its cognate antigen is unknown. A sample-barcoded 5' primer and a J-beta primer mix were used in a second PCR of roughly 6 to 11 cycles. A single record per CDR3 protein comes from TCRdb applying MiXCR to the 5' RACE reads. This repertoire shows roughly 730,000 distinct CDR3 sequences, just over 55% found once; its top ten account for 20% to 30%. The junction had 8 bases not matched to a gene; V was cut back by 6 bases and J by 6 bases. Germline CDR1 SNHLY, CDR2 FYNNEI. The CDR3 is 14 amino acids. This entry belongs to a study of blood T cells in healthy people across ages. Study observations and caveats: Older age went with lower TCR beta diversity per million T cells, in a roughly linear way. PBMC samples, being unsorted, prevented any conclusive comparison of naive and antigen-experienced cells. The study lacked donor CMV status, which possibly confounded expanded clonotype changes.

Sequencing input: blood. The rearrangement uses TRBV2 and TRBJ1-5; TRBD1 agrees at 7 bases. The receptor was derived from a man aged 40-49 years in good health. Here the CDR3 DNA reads TGTGCCAGCAGAGGAGGGGGCACGGCTCAGCCCCAGCATTTT. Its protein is CASRGGGTAQPQHF.